Listed here are 16 T cell receptor beta chains from one sample, sequenced in a study. TCRdb reprocessed the 5' RACE reads via MiXCR and lists one record per CDR3 protein. The repertoire holds thousands of distinct CDR3 sequences, just under 55% seen once, with around 6.4% in the top ten. The sorted Tregs were CD4+CD25+CD127-/low cells. The source material was Tregs sorted from a lymph node. The receptor set was obtained from a female donor with breast cancer.

CDR3 DNA sequence: TGTGCCAGCAGCTTGGCAGCAGAAGGTTACGAGCAGTACGTC. This sequence encodes CASSLAAEGYEQYV. The chain employs TRBV7-6 and TRBJ2-7; D uncertain. The germline V gene encodes CDR1 SGHVS and CDR2 FNYEAQ. Trimming left V 3 bases short and J 4 bases short, with 13 bases between. The CDR3 sequence is 14 residues long.

The rearrangement links TRBV7-9 to TRBJ2-7, with no clear D. This CDR3 comprises 16 residues. The ends were cut back, 5 bases at V and 2 bases at J, with 19 bases in the middle. Looked up from germline, CDR1 is SEHNR and CDR2 is FQNEAQ (reference sequence). This CDR3 reads CASSASVGFMAYEQYV. CDR3 coding DNA: TGTGCCAGCAGCGCAAGTGTAGGGTTTATGGCCTACGAGCAGTACGTC.

The rearrangement uses TRBV4-3 and TRBJ2-1; TRBD1 is a possible D gene (5 bases). The CDR3 sequence is 18 residues long. With 0 bases removed from V and 4 bases from J, the gap between germline ends came to 19 bases. CDR1 is LGHNA and CDR2 is YSLEER in the germline V gene. CDR3: CASSQDGAQGYGYNEQFF. The CDR3, as DNA: TGCGCCAGCAGCCAAGATGGTGCCCAGGGATACGGTTACAATGAGCAGTTCTTC.

The chain employs TRBV5-1 and TRBJ2-5; TRBD2 aligns across 7 bases. The germline V gene encodes CDR1 SGHRS and CDR2 YFSETQ. The CDR3 loop spans 14 amino acids. J lost 5 bases, V lost 4 bases, and 8 bases had no gene match. The CDR3 DNA follows: TGCGCCAGCAGCGTGGGAGGGCCATCTGAGACCCAGTACTTC. This translates into CASSVGGPSETQYF.

The chain is built from TRBV4-1 and TRBJ2-6, with 9 bases identical to TRBD1. Germline CDR1 MGHRA, CDR2 YSYEKL. The ends lost 3 bases at V and 2 bases at J; junction bases unmatched: 14. This CDR3 comprises 20 residues. CDR3 sequence reads: CASSHRLPGQGNAGANVLTF. CDR3 nucleotides: TGCGCCAGCAGCCATAGGCTACCTGGACAGGGGAACGCTGGGGCCAACGTCCTGACTTTC.

The chain is built from TRBV5-4 and TRBJ1-2; D is uncertain. This CDR3 contains 12 residues. V was clipped by 5 bases and J by 8 bases, with 13 bases between them. Germline V gene sequence: CDR1 SGHNT, CDR2 YYREEE (reference sequence). CDR3 bases: TGTGCCAGCAGGCGAGATCTCGCGGGCTACACCTTC. It codes for CASRRDLAGYTF.

The J gene is TRBJ2-3, the V gene TRBV4-2, with 7 positions matching TRBD2. CDR1 is LGHNA and CDR2 is YNFKEQ in the germline V gene. The length of the CDR3 is 22 residues. V gave up 0 bases and J gave up 3 bases; unmatched junction bases: 24. The CDR3 bases are TGTGCCAGCAGCCAAGAACCAAAAAGGTTGACTATGGCACTAGCGTCTACAGATACGCAGTATTTT. Translating gives CASSQEPKRLTMALASTDTQYF.

The chain employs TRBV7-8 and TRBJ2-2, with 8 positions matching TRBD1. The CDR3 consists of 14 residues. With V trimmed by 11 bases and J by 0 bases, 5 bases remained unmatched. CDR1 SGHVS and CDR2 FQNEAQ come from the germline V gene. The CDR3: CAGTDRANTGELFF. In nucleotides, the CDR3 is TGTGCCGGGACGGACAGGGCGAACACCGGGGAGCTGTTTTTT.

The chain uses TRBV20-1 and TRBJ2-3; 11 bases are shared with TRBD2. CDR1 and CDR2 (germline): DFQATT, SNEGSKA (reference sequence). The V segment lost 2 bases and the J segment 6 bases; nucleotides outside the gene matches: 7. The CDR3 sequence is 15 residues long. The CDR3 loop reads CSARLAGGGMDTQYF. The CDR3 DNA follows: TGCAGTGCTAGACTAGCGGGAGGCGGCATGGATACGCAGTATTTT.

This clonotype was detected only a few times. The chain carries TRBV20-1 and TRBJ2-1, with TRBD2 matching 9 bases. The germline V gene has CDR1 DFQATT and CDR2 SNEGSKA (reference sequence). With V trimmed by 4 bases and J by 6 bases, 4 bases remained unmatched. The CDR3 extends over 13 amino acids. The CDR3 coding sequence is TGCAGTGCTAATCAGCGGGAGGTCAATGAGCAGTTCTTC. Encoded protein: CSANQREVNEQFF.

The rearrangement joins TRBV6-4 to TRBJ2-1; 10 bases are shared with TRBD2. Per the germline V gene, CDR1 is MRHNA and CDR2 is SNTAGT. The junction had 5 bases not matched to a gene; V was cut back by 5 bases and J by 10 bases. The CDR3 runs to 13 residues. In nucleotides, the CDR3 is TGTGCCAGCAGTATAGCGGGAGGCCTGGAGCAGTTCTTC. The encoded protein is CASSIAGGLEQFF.

The V call is TRBV12-3 or TRBV12-4, the J call TRBJ1-2; D not certain. The CDR3 is 12 amino acids. Trimming pared 5 bases from V and 4 bases from J, leaving 8 bases between. The CDR3 DNA is TGTGCCAGCAGTCCACCCACCTATGGCTACACCTTC. It specifies CASSPPTYGYTF.

The V and J genes are TRBV29-1 and TRBJ2-5; 7 nucleotides align to TRBD1. With V trimmed by 8 bases and J by 5 bases, 17 bases remained unmatched. The CDR3 consists of 15 residues. CDR1 SQVTM and CDR2 ANQGSEA come from the germline V gene. CDR3 bases: TGCAGCCCGTGTTGGGGAGACAGGGCGGTTGAGACCCAGTACTTC. This gives the protein CSPCWGDRAVETQYF.

The V call is TRBV10-3, the J call TRBJ2-7; D call uncertain. Germline V gene data show CDR1 as ENHRY and CDR2 as SYGVKD. The V end lost 2 bases, the J end lost 2 bases, and 4 bases lay between the germline ends. The CDR3 has 12 amino acids. CDR3 loop: CAISEHPYEQYF. In DNA, the CDR3 is TGTGCCATCAGTGAGCACCCCTACGAGCAGTACTTC.

This clonotype was seen a single time. CDR3 residues: CSASWPTSVPFYGYTF. CDR3 in DNA: TGCAGTGCTAGCTGGCCGACCTCTGTTCCATTCTATGGCTACACCTTC. This chain uses TRBV20-1 with TRBJ1-2, with D unclear. The germline CDR1 and CDR2 sequences are DFQATT and SNEGSKA (reference sequence). Trimming stripped 3 bases from V and 4 bases from J, with 21 bases between. The CDR3 contains 16 residues.

This sequence joins TRBV5-6 and TRBJ1-1; D call uncertain. Germline CDR1 is SGHDT and CDR2 is YYEEEE. The germline V and J ends were trimmed by 2 bases and 5 bases, with 10 bases remaining between them. The CDR3 has 13 amino acids. CDR3 bases: TGTGCCAGCAGCTTAAACCCGGGAACTGAAGCTTTCTTT. This codes for CASSLNPGTEAFF.